What follows are 15 T cell receptor beta chains derived from one specimen sequenced in a study of early T cells in non-severe SARS-CoV-2 infection (dated by TCRdb to the early 2020s). Preparation of the library involved 5' RACE. TCRdb records NextSeq 500 as the sequencer. Using fastp trimming at Q25 and MiXCR clonotype assembly, TCRdb reanalyzed the public sequencing data and kept in-frame beta chains. For every CDR3 protein sequence, its rows merge into one entry that carries the most common genes and DNA. Present in this sample are around 45,000 distinct CDR3 sequences, nearly 7.5% of which were seen just once. Just over 8% of the sample is in the top ten clones. The source material was whole blood. The receptors shown here come from an adult who was a healthcare worker with PCR-confirmed SARS-CoV-2 infection or an uninfected control (not recorded which).

The rearrangement links TRBV7-2 to TRBJ1-2, with a weak D call TRBD1 (5 bases). The CDR3 covers 15 residues. Germline assignment: CDR1 SGHTA and CDR2 FQGNSA. V was clipped by 2 bases and J by 3 bases, with 13 bases between them. The DNA for the CDR3 is TGTGCCAGCAGCTTACGCAGGGCCCGAGACTATGGCTACACCTTC. Protein sequence: CASSLRRARDYGYTF. Full variable domain (remainder filled in from reference TRBV7-2 and TRBJ1-2): GAGVSQSPSNKVTEKGKDVELRCDPISGHTALYWYRQSLGQGLEFLIYFQGNSAPDKSGLPSDRFSAERTGGSVSTLTIQRTQQEDSAVYLCASSLRRARDYGYTFGSGTRLTVV.

This clonotype appeared a few times. The chain joins TRBV5-4 to TRBJ2-2, with 8 bases identical to TRBD1. J was trimmed by 3 bases and V by 0 bases; bases with no gene match: 1. Per germline, CDR1 SGHNT and CDR2 YYREEE (reference sequence). The CDR3 is 15 residues long. In DNA, the CDR3 is TGTGCCAGCAGCTTGGGACAGGGGTACACCGGGGAGCTGTTTTTT. It yields the protein CASSLGQGYTGELFF.

This clonotype has a count of ten or more. J is TRBJ1-6 and V is TRBV4-3, with D tentatively TRBD1 (6 bases). The CDR3 runs 19 residues. The germline V gene has CDR1 LGHNA and CDR2 YSLEER. Trimming shortened V by 2 bases and J by 0 bases, and 17 bases separated the two germline ends. Written as DNA, the CDR3 is TGCGCCAGCAGCCAACAGGACAGTATCCCCATCTCCTATAATTCACCCCTCCACTTT. This codes for CASSQQDSIPISYNSPLHF.

V and J are TRBV29-1 and TRBJ2-7; weak D call: TRBD1 (6 bases). V was cut by 7 bases and J by 2 bases, with 15 bases left in between. This CDR3 has 13 amino acids. CDR1 is SQVTM, CDR2 ANQGSEA, per germline. The CDR3 reads CSARDTETYEQYF. The CDR3 DNA is TGCAGCGCCCGGGACACGGAAACCTACGAGCAGTACTTC.

Many counts were recorded for this clonotype. This chain links TRBV4-3 with TRBJ2-3, with 9 bases that match TRBD1. The CDR3 spans 16 residues. Germline CDR1 is LGHNA and CDR2 is YSLEER. The ends lost 1 base at V and 4 bases at J; junction bases unmatched: 6. CDR3 amino acids: CASSQGRTGVPDTQYF. The DNA of the CDR3 is TGCGCCAGCAGCCAAGGCAGGACAGGGGTCCCAGATACGCAGTATTTT.

This clonotype was seen a few times. The V call is TRBV12-3 or TRBV12-4, the J call TRBJ2-1; unclear D gene. CDR3 length equals 15 residues. V was cut by 7 bases and J by 1 base, with 14 bases left in between. The CDR3 DNA sequence: TGTGCCAGCATACCCTGGCTAGGGTCCTACAATGAGCAGTTCTTC. Translated: CASIPWLGSYNEQFF.

CDR3 region: CASSRPTSSYNEQFF. CDR3 DNA sequence: TGTGCCAGCAGCCGACCCACCAGCTCCTACAATGAGCAGTTCTTC. The chain carries TRBV5-6 and TRBJ2-1; D unclear. V was pared by 4 bases and J by 0 bases, with 11 bases between. The CDR3 is 15 amino acids. Germline V gene data show CDR1 as SGHDT and CDR2 as YYEEEE.

This clonotype has a handful of counts. This chain links TRBV4-3 with TRBJ2-1; D uncertain. The CDR3 is 13 amino acids. Germline CDR1 LGHNA, CDR2 YSLEER. The V and J ends lost 0 bases and 8 bases respectively, with 8 bases between them. CDR3 protein: CASSQESVDEQFF. The DNA of the CDR3 is TGCGCCAGCAGCCAAGAAAGCGTGGATGAGCAGTTCTTC.

J is TRBJ2-7 and V is TRBV28, with a possible D match to TRBD1 (6 bases). V was shortened by 6 bases and J by 5 bases, with 14 bases between the two germline ends. Germline values: CDR1 MDHEN, CDR2 SYDVKM. CDR3 size: 13 residues. CDR3 amino acids: CASSSGTLHEQYF. In nucleotides, the CDR3 is TGTGCCAGCAGCTCCGGGACACTCCACGAGCAGTACTTC. The full variable domain, its missing parts supplied by reference TRBV28 and TRBJ2-7, is DVKVTQSSRYLVKRTGEKVFLECVQDMDHENMFWYRQDPGLGLRLIYFSYDVKMKEKGDIPEGYSVSREKKERFSLILESASTNQTSMYLCASSSGTLHEQYFGPGTRLTVT.

This clonotype was counted many times. One end of the junction is discordant with germline, which a read error may explain. V gene TRBV29-1 combines with J gene TRBJ1-1, with D possibly matching TRBD1 (6 bases). The CDR3 is 12 amino acids. CDR1 SQVTM and CDR2 ANQGSEA come from the germline V gene. The DNA of the CDR3 is TGTTCCGGGACAAGGGGGAACACTGAAGCTTTCTTT. This gives the protein CSGTRGNTEAFF.

The table lists this clonotype with a few counts. The chain uses TRBV30 and TRBJ1-2, with 7 positions matching TRBD1. Germline lookup yields CDR1 GTSNPN and CDR2 SVGIG (reference sequence). This CDR3 has 14 residues. The trim removed 7 bases at V and 4 bases at J, leaving 12 bases unmatched. This CDR3 is CASSTGIPLYGYTF. The CDR3 nucleotides read TGTGCCTCCTCGACAGGGATACCCCTCTATGGCTACACCTTC.

This clonotype was seen ten or more times. The V call is TRBV19, the J call TRBJ2-7; no reliable D call. Per the germline V gene, CDR1 is LNHDA and CDR2 is SQIVND (reference sequence). The CDR3 length is 13 residues. V gave up 5 bases and J gave up 2 bases, with 10 bases separating them. In DNA form, the CDR3 reads TGTGCCAGTAGTGCCGCAGATACCTACGAGCAGTACTTC. Translated: CASSAADTYEQYF.

This rearrangement joins TRBV6-5 to TRBJ2-5; no clear D. Deletions cut 6 bases from V and 5 bases from J, with 10 bases between. CDR1 is MNHEY, CDR2 SVGAGI, per germline. The CDR3 runs 12 residues. CDR3 in amino acids: CASSPERETQYF. The DNA for the CDR3 is TGTGCCAGCAGCCCCGAACGGGAGACCCAGTACTTC.

This clonotype was picked up many times. V gene TRBV29-1 combines with J gene TRBJ2-5, with TRBD1 as a possible D gene (6 bases). V was clipped by 7 bases and J by 2 bases, with 11 bases between them. CDR3 length equals 12 residues. CDR1 SQVTM and CDR2 ANQGSEA come from the germline V gene. The CDR3 reads CSADRLQETQYF. DNA of the CDR3: TGCAGCGCCGACAGGTTGCAAGAGACCCAGTACTTC.

This clonotype occurred many times. V gene TRBV20-1 combines with J gene TRBJ2-1, with D uncertain. Trimming cost V 2 bases and J 5 bases, with 10 bases left between them. The CDR3 is made up of 13 amino acids. The germline V gene has CDR1 DFQATT and CDR2 SNEGSKA (reference sequence). The CDR3 DNA reads as TGCAGTGCTAGATATGCCTCAGACAATGAGCAGTTCTTC. It is translated as CSARYASDNEQFF.